This T cell receptor beta chain was recovered during a study of shared clonotypes between healthy human individuals. Study-wide results and caveats: Clonotypes that were shared across a handful of donors made up about 5.1% of naive CD4 clonotypes. Large depth notwithstanding, sorted-subset sequencing proved incomplete by rarefaction. As a rule, naive subsets had a larger estimated richness than memory subsets.

CD45RO-negative cells were positively selected for CCR7, leaving out terminally differentiated effector memory CD45RA+ cells. The table lists this clone with a count of one. Its antigen is undetermined. Evenly divided among several immunoSEQ plates was the genomic DNA of each subset. Generated by immunoSEQ multiplex PCR, the TCRdb table keeps only in-frame clones and is missing some. The sample records over 750,000 clones, about 96% being singletons. The receptor's source is a man younger than 40 in good health. The sample was naive CD8+ T cells sorted from blood.

The CDR3 reads CSVEARDRAGLGDTQYF. The DNA for the CDR3 is TGCAGCGTTGAAGCTCGGGACAGGGCCGGACTGGGTGATACGCAGTATTTT. The chain recombines TRBV29-1 with TRBJ2-3, with 9 nucleotides matching TRBD1. V was clipped by 1 base and J by 6 bases; unmatched bases: 14. Germline loops: CDR1 SQVTM, CDR2 ANQGSEA. The CDR3 consists of 17 residues.